These 8 T cell receptor beta chains were sequenced from one sample in a study of control samples from healthy donors and cancer patients. The assay was immunoSEQ multiplex PCR, and TCRdb's table has in-frame clones only and misses some. The table lists 100,000 to 150,000 clones, under 95% of them singletons, with around 8.1% in the top ten. Sample: blood. The receptor set was obtained from a man in his late teens or twenties in good health.

J is TRBJ2-5 and V is TRBV6-5; D unclear. CDR3 length: 15 residues. Trimming left V 0 bases short and J 1 base short, with 9 bases between. Germline CDR1 reads MNHEY; CDR2 reads SVGAGI. In DNA, the CDR3 is TGTGCCAGCAGTTACTCGACTTTAGTCCAAGAGACCCAGTACTTC. Its protein product is CASSYSTLVQETQYF.

The V gene is TRBV11-2, the J gene TRBJ1-1, with 8 bases that match TRBD1. From germline, CDR1 is SGHAT and CDR2 FQNNGV. V shed 3 bases, J shed 0 bases, and the junction held 12 bases outside the gene matches. The CDR3 consists of 18 residues. DNA for the CDR3: TGTGCCAGCAGCTTTAATGTCCTCCAGGGGGCGATGAACACTGAAGCTTTCTTT. It translates to CASSFNVLQGAMNTEAFF.

The CDR3 nucleotides read TGTGCCAGCAGCTTAAGCGAAAGGGGTGCCGGGGAGCTGTTTTTT. It encodes CASSLSERGAGELFF. This chain joins TRBV7-9 and TRBJ2-2, with D perhaps matching TRBD1 (5 bases). Germline values: CDR1 SEHNR, CDR2 FQNEAQ (reference sequence). This CDR3 has 15 residues. V dropped 2 bases and J dropped 6 bases, with 13 bases sitting between them.

The chain is built from TRBV4-2 and TRBJ1-1; D gene ambiguous. Trimming pared 2 bases from V and 5 bases from J, leaving 9 bases between. The CDR3 is 13 amino acids. Germline assignment: CDR1 LGHNA and CDR2 YNFKEQ. This CDR3 reads CASSQIVGTEAFF. The CDR3 region has the DNA TGTGCCAGCAGCCAAATAGTGGGAACTGAAGCTTTCTTT.

The rearrangement joins TRBV6-1 to TRBJ2-3, with TRBD2 matching over 11 bases. Germline V lookup: CDR1 MNHNS, CDR2 SASEGT. The CDR3 has 17 residues. The V gene end was trimmed by 4 bases and the J gene end by 5 bases; junction bases not matched to a gene: 11. This chain's CDR3 is CASSANLAGGGVDTQYF. The CDR3 nucleotides are TGTGCCAGCAGTGCCAATCTAGCGGGGGGTGGGGTAGATACGCAGTATTTT.

The sample holds one count of this clone. CDR3 bases: TGTGCCATCAGTGATTCCCGACTAGCGGGGGAGCACGATACGCAGTATTTT. Its translation: CAISDSRLAGEHDTQYF. The chain recombines TRBV10-3 with TRBJ2-3; 12 bases are shared with TRBD2. This CDR3 is built from 17 residues. Germline trimming cut 3 bases from V and 6 bases from J; bases unmatched to any gene: 10. Germline CDR1 ENHRY, CDR2 SYGVKD.

The chain has TRBV9 and TRBJ1-2; 7 bases are shared with TRBD1. V was pared by 6 bases and J by 2 bases, with 4 bases of the junction left unmatched. Germline V CDR1 and CDR2: SGDLS, YYNGEE. The CDR3 runs to 13 residues. CDR3 sequence reads: CASKRGPNYGYTF. The CDR3 DNA is TGTGCCAGCAAGAGGGGGCCCAACTATGGCTACACCTTC.

J is TRBJ1-4 and V is TRBV5-6, with 9 positions matching TRBD1. CDR3 length: 16 amino acids. V gave up 0 bases and J gave up 8 bases; unmatched junction bases: 8. Germline V gene sequence: CDR1 SGHDT, CDR2 YYEEEE. Here the CDR3 DNA reads TGTGCCAGCAGCTTGGAGAGGAACAGGGGGCTCGAAAAACTGTTTTTT. Encoded protein: CASSLERNRGLEKLFF.